These T cell receptor beta chains were read from a single sample in a study of human thymus T cells. Sequenced by immunoSEQ multiplex PCR; TCRdb stores in-frame clones only, minus some. The sample has around 130,000 clones, around 94% seen once; the top ten hold around 0.022%. Input material: thymus tissue. These receptors all come from a boy in the first two years of life with a congenital heart defect but otherwise immunologically healthy. Each CDR3 is given with its conserved first and last residue. A D gene is named only where the DNA matches it firmly. Some rows mark clone size as missing; the rest say once, few, many or name a class of expanded clone.

clone_size	cdr3_length	v_call	d_call	j_call	cdr3_aa	cdr3_nt
NA	18	TRBV4-1	TRBD2	TRBJ2-7	CASSPGTSGGVTSYEQYF	TGCGCCAGCAGCCCCGGGACTAGCGGGGGAGTAACATCCTACGAGCAGTACTTC
NA	13	TRBV7-2	NA	TRBJ2-1	CASSPTEDNEQFF	TGTGCCAGCAGCCCGACAGAGGACAATGAGCAGTTCTTC
NA	17	TRBV7-4	TRBD2	TRBJ2-5	CASSLRLAGGQQETQYF	TGTGCCAGCAGCCTCAGACTAGCGGGGGGGCAGCAAGAGACCCAGTACTTC
NA	18	TRBV5-1	NA	TRBJ2-6	CASSRPTEAESGANVLTF	TGCGCCAGCAGCCGACCCACAGAAGCCGAATCTGGGGCCAACGTCCTGACTTTC
NA	18	TRBV11-1	TRBD2	TRBJ2-3	CASSRTSGLTHSTDTQYF	TGTGCCAGCAGTCGGACTAGCGGGCTAACCCATAGCACAGATACGCAGTATTTT
NA	13	TRBV28	NA	TRBJ2-5	CASSFEGQETQYF	TGTGCCAGCAGTTTTGAGGGGCAAGAGACCCAGTACTTC
NA	15	TRBV4-3	NA	TRBJ2-1	CASSPHPGANNEQFF	TGCGCCAGCAGCCCCCACCCGGGGGCGAACAATGAGCAGTTCTTC
NA	13	TRBV7-3	NA	TRBJ1-5	CASSPSGNQPQHF	TGTGCCAGCAGCCCCTCTGGCAATCAGCCCCAGCATTTT
NA	15	TRBV30	NA	TRBJ2-5	CAWAPQYRGGETQYF	TGTGCCTGGGCTCCCCAATACAGGGGAGGAGAGACCCAGTACTTC
NA	12	TRBV30	NA	TRBJ2-7	CAWGGTSYEQYF	TGTGCCTGGGGCGGGACTTCCTACGAGCAGTACTTC
NA	12	TRBV29-1	NA	TRBJ2-1	CSVDLFRYEQFF	TGCAGCGTTGATCTCTTCCGGTATGAGCAGTTCTTC
NA	16	TRBV4-1	TRBD1	TRBJ1-2	CASSHFPTGLSIGYTF	TGCGCCAGCAGCCACTTCCCGACAGGGTTGAGCATCGGCTACACCTTC
NA	13	TRBV27	NA	TRBJ1-1	CASSSTGGPEAFF	TGTGCCAGCAGTTCGACAGGAGGTCCTGAAGCTTTCTTT
NA	12	TRBV2	NA	TRBJ2-3	CASVASTDTQYF	TGTGCCAGCGTGGCGAGCACAGATACGCAGTATTTT
NA	16	TRBV7-6	NA	TRBJ1-4	CASSFPDGGAEEKLFF	TGTGCCAGCAGCTTCCCTGATGGGGGGGCAGAAGAAAAACTGTTTTTT
once	16	TRBV7-2	NA	TRBJ2-5	CASSLGNGGPLETQYF	TGTGCCAGCAGCTTAGGCAACGGAGGACCGTTGGAGACCCAGTACTTC
NA	16	TRBV19	NA	TRBJ1-5	CASSIGSGYSNQPQHF	TGTGCCAGTAGTATAGGGTCGGGGTATAGCAATCAGCCCCAGCATTTT
NA	16	TRBV5-6	TRBD2	TRBJ2-1	CASSFVTSGAYNEQFF	TGTGCCAGCAGTTTTGTTACTAGCGGGGCCTACAATGAGCAGTTCTTC
NA	16	TRBV4-3	NA	TRBJ1-3	CASSQMGTRSGNTIYF	TGCGCCAGCAGCCAAATGGGGACTCGCTCTGGAAACACCATATATTTT
NA	15	TRBV28	TRBD1	TRBJ1-4	CASSEHRGHDEKLFF	TGTGCCAGCAGTGAACACAGGGGGCATGATGAAAAACTGTTTTTT
NA	11	TRBV20-1	NA	TRBJ2-7	CSARIVYEQYF	TGCAGTGCTAGAATCGTCTACGAGCAGTACTTC
NA	12	TRBV11-2	NA	TRBJ2-7	CASSSRSYEQYF	TGTGCCAGCAGTTCTCGCTCCTACGAGCAGTACTTC
NA	13	TRBV5-1	NA	TRBJ1-2	CASGRFFNYGYTF	TGCGCCAGCGGGAGATTCTTTAACTATGGCTACACCTTC
NA	18	TRBV5-1	TRBD2	TRBJ2-1	CASSSNLLAGGPYNEQFF	TGCGCCAGCAGCTCTAACCTACTAGCGGGGGGGCCGTACAATGAGCAGTTCTTC
NA	15	TRBV7-3	TRBD2	TRBJ2-1	CASSLRGGYYNEQFF	TGTGCCAGCAGCTTGCGGGGGGGCTACTACAATGAGCAGTTCTTC
NA	17	TRBV2	NA	TRBJ2-5	CASSEALRVAGGETQYF	TGTGCCAGCAGTGAAGCGCTTCGGGTAGCTGGGGGCGAGACCCAGTACTTC
NA	19	TRBV28	NA	TRBJ2-3	CASSTGTAYRLVSTDTQYF	TGTGCCAGCAGTACCGGGACGGCTTATCGCCTGGTGAGCACAGATACGCAGTATTTT
NA	16	TRBV6-1	NA	TRBJ1-6	CASSEGVASYNSPLHF	TGTGCCAGCAGTGAAGGGGTGGCGTCCTATAATTCACCCCTCCACTTT
NA	16	TRBV27	TRBD2	TRBJ2-1	CASSLFGGGPYNEQFF	TGTGCCAGCAGTTTATTCGGCGGGGGGCCCTACAATGAGCAGTTCTTC
NA	15	TRBV7-9	NA	TRBJ2-5	CASSLARASEETQYF	TGTGCCAGCAGCTTAGCGAGGGCTAGCGAAGAGACCCAGTACTTC
NA	16	TRBV19	TRBD2	TRBJ2-1	CASSIVSGGAGDEQFF	TGTGCCAGTAGTATTGTTAGCGGGGGGGCCGGGGATGAGCAGTTCTTC
NA	13	TRBV27	NA	TRBJ1-2	CASSLDRTYGYTF	TGTGCCAGCAGTTTGGACAGAACCTATGGCTACACCTTC
NA	11	TRBV20-1	TRBD1	TRBJ1-1	CSARGQGEAFF	TGCAGTGCAAGAGGACAGGGTGAAGCTTTCTTT
NA	11	TRBV20-1	NA	TRBJ1-4	CSARGHEKLFF	TGCAGTGCTAGAGGCCATGAAAAACTGTTTTTT
NA	16	TRBV28	NA	TRBJ2-2	CASSWSGLRGSGELFF	TGTGCCAGCAGTTGGTCGGGTCTCCGGGGTAGTGGGGAGCTGTTTTTT
NA	13	TRBV7-9	NA	TRBJ1-2	CASSPKTGYGYTF	TGTGCCAGCAGCCCTAAGACAGGCTATGGCTACACCTTC
NA	17	TRBV10-3	TRBD2	TRBJ2-3	CAISGLAGVASTDTQYF	TGTGCCATCAGTGGACTAGCGGGGGTGGCTAGCACAGATACGCAGTATTTT
NA	18	TRBV11-2	TRBD1	TRBJ1-6	CASRRWRIPGQSDSPLHF	TGTGCCAGCAGGAGATGGAGAATTCCGGGACAGTCGGATTCACCCCTCCACTTT
NA	14	TRBV9	NA	TRBJ2-1	CASSPRPRINEQFF	TGTGCCAGCAGCCCGAGACCCAGAATCAATGAGCAGTTCTTC
NA	16	TRBV6-5	NA	TRBJ1-4	CASSSPQRRGSEKLFF	TGTGCCAGCAGTTCCCCGCAACGGAGGGGAAGTGAAAAACTGTTTTTT
NA	14	TRBV6-1	TRBD1	TRBJ2-1	CASSFRDRYNEQFF	TGTGCCAGCAGTTTCCGGGACAGATACAATGAGCAGTTCTTC
NA	12	TRBV5-6	NA	TRBJ2-5	CASSLVAETQYF	TGTGCCAGCAGCTTGGTCGCGGAGACCCAGTACTTC
NA	18	TRBV12-5	TRBD1	TRBJ2-6	CASGFDRGEFSGANVLTF	TGTGCTAGTGGTTTCGACAGGGGAGAGTTCTCTGGGGCCAACGTCCTGACTTTC
NA	14	TRBV11-3	TRBD1	TRBJ1-1	CASRRGQGNTEAFF	TGTGCCAGCAGAAGAGGACAGGGAAACACTGAAGCTTTCTTT
NA	17	TRBV11-2	TRBD1	TRBJ2-1	CASSLGAGGHTWNEQFF	TGTGCCAGCAGCTTAGGAGCAGGGGGCCATACCTGGAATGAGCAGTTCTTC
NA	15	TRBV29-1	TRBD1	TRBJ2-1	CSVTPDRVRYNEQFF	TGCAGCGTTACGCCGGACAGGGTCCGGTACAATGAGCAGTTCTTC
NA	15	TRBV6-1	TRBD1	TRBJ2-1	CASSERGTGCNEQFF	TGTGCCAGCAGTGAAAGGGGGACAGGGTGCAATGAGCAGTTCTTC
NA	17	TRBV28	NA	TRBJ1-6	CASTVLRGGVLNSPLHF	TGTGCCAGCACCGTACTTAGGGGGGGCGTACTAAATTCACCCCTCCACTTT
NA	11	TRBV28	NA	TRBJ1-5	CASSSDEPQHF	TGTGCCAGCAGTTCCGATGAGCCCCAGCATTTT
NA	21	TRBV15	TRBD2	TRBJ2-1	CATSRDRRAGSSGETCNEQFF	TGTGCCACCAGCAGAGATAGAAGGGCGGGCTCGAGCGGGGAGACGTGTAATGAGCAGTTCTTC
NA	18	TRBV4-3	TRBD1	TRBJ2-2	CASSQVPGTGRNTGELFF	TGCGCCAGCAGCCAAGTCCCTGGGACAGGGCGAAACACCGGGGAGCTGTTTTTT
NA	20	TRBV14	NA	TRBJ1-2	CASSQDQGGELPLANYGYTF	TGTGCCAGCAGCCAAGATCAAGGCGGCGAACTTCCGTTAGCTAACTATGGCTACACCTTC
NA	16	TRBV28	NA	TRBJ2-3	CASSSLRDRLTDTQYF	TGTGCCAGCAGTTCCCTCCGGGACCGCCTAACAGATACGCAGTATTTT
NA	12	TRBV7-2	NA	TRBJ1-1	CASSLDGTEAFF	TGTGCCAGCAGCTTAGATGGCACTGAAGCTTTCTTT
NA	14	TRBV4-2	NA	TRBJ2-3	CASSQSLALDTQYF	TGTGCCAGCAGCCAAAGCCTAGCTCTGGATACGCAGTATTTT
once	17	TRBV5-1	NA	TRBJ1-6	CASRGWAAGQYNSPLHF	TGCGCCAGTCGAGGGTGGGCCGCCGGGCAGTATAATTCACCCCTCCACTTT
NA	15	TRBV9	NA	TRBJ2-3	CASSAGPTSTDTQYF	TGTGCCAGCAGCGCCGGACCCACAAGCACAGATACGCAGTATTTT
NA	17	TRBV4-2	NA	TRBJ2-5	CASSQRLLAALGETQYF	TGTGCCAGCAGCCAACGACTTCTAGCTGCCCTGGGAGAGACCCAGTACTTC
NA	15	TRBV9	NA	TRBJ2-2	CASSVGCQSTGELFF	TGTGCCAGCAGCGTAGGATGCCAGTCCACCGGGGAGCTGTTTTTT
NA	15	TRBV4-3	TRBD1	TRBJ1-4	CASSSSLQGDEKLFF	TGCGCCAGCAGCTCCTCCCTCCAGGGGGACGAAAAACTGTTTTTT